This is a list of T cell receptor beta chains from one sample in a study of T cell repertoires in cytomegalovirus infection. Their target antigens are unknown. Via MiXCR, TCRdb re-called the reads, giving one row per CDR3 protein. The sample has 700,000 to 950,000 distinct CDR3 sequences, 30% to 35% seen once. This sample comprised cultured CD8+ T cells from PBMCs, obtained from culture after CMV antigen stimulation. Receptor source: a human donor in good health (CMV status not recorded). Some clones in this sample may be carry-over from other donors' samples. Each CDR3 is given with its conserved first and last residue. D genes are given only for firm matches. A row's size may be missing; if present it is once, few, many or a size class.

TGTGCCAGCAAAGGGGATGAGCAGTTCTTC	CASKGDEQFF	-	TRBJ2-1	few	TRBV25-1
TGTGCCAGCAGGGATGGACTATCAGAGACCCAGTACTTC	CASRDGLSETQYF	-	TRBJ2-5	many	TRBV7-8
TGTGCCAGCAGGCAGGGGGCCGATACGCAGTATTTT	CASRQGADTQYF	TRBD1	TRBJ2-3	many	TRBV27
TGTGCCATCAGTGAGTCTTACTACGAGCAGTACTTC	CAISESYYEQYF	-	TRBJ2-7	-	TRBV10-3
TGTGCCAGCAGCTTAAACAGGGGGACCGAAAAACTGTTTTTT	CASSLNRGTEKLFF	TRBD1	TRBJ1-4	few	TRBV7-2
TGCGCCAGCAGGGGGGTGGGGACTAGCACAGATACGCAGTATTTT	CASRGVGTSTDTQYF	-	TRBJ2-3	-	TRBV4-1
TGTGCCACCAGTGATAACAGGGATGGCTACACCTTC	CATSDNRDGYTF	-	TRBJ1-2	-	TRBV24-1
TGTGCCAGCAGCTCGGACCGTCAGCAGTACTTC	CASSSDRQQYF	-	TRBJ2-7	-	TRBV7-6
TGTGCCAGCAGTTACTCGTTCGACAGGGACTCGTTCTTC	CASSYSFDRDSFF	-	TRBJ2-1	-	TRBV6-5
TGTGCCAGCAGCCGGGACCCTCGGTCAGCCCAGCATTTT	CASSRDPRSAQHF	-	TRBJ1-5	-	TRBV7-9
TGTGCCAGCAGCTTAGCGGGACAGTACTATAATTCACCCCTCCACTTT	CASSLAGQYYNSPLHF	TRBD1	TRBJ1-6	few	TRBV7-2
TGTGCCAGCAGCTTAGCCCCAGCGGGTGACACAGATACGCAGTATTTT	CASSLAPAGDTDTQYF	-	TRBJ2-3	-	TRBV7-6
TGTGCCAGCACGGGGGGAGGTATGGGAGGCTACACCTTC	CASTGGGMGGYTF	-	TRBJ1-2	-	TRBV25-1
TGTGCCAGCAGCTCTGGACGTGACAGGACCGGGGAGCTGTTTTTT	CASSSGRDRTGELFF	-	TRBJ2-2	few	TRBV7-3
TGTGCCAGCAGCCACTTGGGGACAGGTCCCCTTAGGGCCAACGTCCTGACTTTC	CASSHLGTGPLRANVLTF	TRBD1	TRBJ2-6	-	TRBV14
TGTGCCAGCAGTCAGATTCCCGGGACAGGGGCGAACTATGGCTACACCTTC	CASSQIPGTGANYGYTF	TRBD1	TRBJ1-2	-	TRBV12-3/TRBV12-4
TGCGCCAGCAGCTATCGGACAGTAGATACACTAGCCAAAAACATTCAGTACTTC	CASSYRTVDTLAKNIQYF	-	TRBJ2-4	many	TRBV5-1
TGTGCCAGCAGAGCAGGGGTAGTCTCCTACAATGAGCAGTTCTTC	CASRAGVVSYNEQFF	-	TRBJ2-1	once	TRBV27
TGTGCCAGCAGTTATCTTGGGGGTTCAGATACGCAGTATTTT	CASSYLGGSDTQYF	-	TRBJ2-3	-	TRBV11-3
TGTGCCAGCAGCTTAAGCGCGTCCCCGCTCCACGAGCAGTACTTC	CASSLSASPLHEQYF	-	TRBJ2-7	few	TRBV7-6
TGTGCCAGGGGGACTAGCGGGGGGACCTACAATGAGCAGTTCTTC	CARGTSGGTYNEQFF	TRBD2	TRBJ2-1	-	TRBV2
TGTGCCAGCAGCTTAAGACAGGGGGACCAAGAGACCCAGTACTTC	CASSLRQGDQETQYF	TRBD1	TRBJ2-5	many	TRBV7-8
TGTGCCATCAGGGTAGAGAGCTATGGCTACACCTTC	CAIRVESYGYTF	-	TRBJ1-2	-	TRBV10-3
TGTGCCAGCAGCCAAGATGGAAGGCTCGGAAACACCATATATTTT	CASSQDGRLGNTIYF	-	TRBJ1-3	-	TRBV3-1
TGTGCCAGCAGTAAACCGGGACAACGTTATGGCTACACCTTC	CASSKPGQRYGYTF	-	TRBJ1-2	few	TRBV6-5
TGCGCCAGCAGCTGGACGAATCCCTACGAGCAGTACTTC	CASSWTNPYEQYF	-	TRBJ2-7	few	TRBV5-1
TGTGCCAGTAGTACCCTAGGGTACGGTAGCGGCGGGGAGCTGTTTTTT	CASSTLGYGSGGELFF	-	TRBJ2-2	-	TRBV19
TGTGCCAGCAGTCCGGGACTAGCGGGGGGCCGCAGCTCCTACGAGCAGTACTTC	CASSPGLAGGRSSYEQYF	TRBD2	TRBJ2-7	many	TRBV12-3/TRBV12-4
TGCGCCAGCAGCCATAGTGCAGGGGCAGCTGAAGCTTTCTTT	CASSHSAGAAEAFF	-	TRBJ1-1	-	TRBV4-1
TGTGCCAGCAGTGAGTGGGATTACGGTGGCTACACCTTC	CASSEWDYGGYTF	-	TRBJ1-2	few	TRBV6-1
TGTGCCTTACTGAGGGCAGTCCCCTACAATGAGCAGTTCTTC	CALLRAVPYNEQFF	-	TRBJ2-1	few	TRBV2
TGTGCCATACTTGACAGCTACCTCTCCTCTGGGGCCAACGTCCTGACTTTC	CAILDSYLSSGANVLTF	-	TRBJ2-6	-	TRBV10-3
TGTGCCAGCAGCTTTGCGGGGGGGACGGAGACCCAGTACTTC	CASSFAGGTETQYF	TRBD2	TRBJ2-5	many	TRBV7-8
TGTGCCAGCAGTTTGCGGGGGTTGGATAGCACAGATACGCAGTATTTT	CASSLRGLDSTDTQYF	TRBD2	TRBJ2-3	-	TRBV6-2/TRBV6-3
TGTGCCACTGGGGCCAGTAACTATGGCTACACCTTC	CATGASNYGYTF	-	TRBJ1-2	few	TRBV19
TGTGCCAGCAGCTCCTCGACTAGCGGGGGGCCCTACAATGAGCAGTTCTTC	CASSSSTSGGPYNEQFF	TRBD2	TRBJ2-1	few	TRBV7-9
TGTGCCAGCAGTTTACCGACAGGGGAGGGCTACACCTTC	CASSLPTGEGYTF	TRBD1	TRBJ1-2	-	TRBV27
TGTGCCAGCACCGTTTCTGCTCTCGGTCCCTACGAGCAGTACTTC	CASTVSALGPYEQYF	-	TRBJ2-7	few	TRBV12-3/TRBV12-4
TGTGCCAGCCGGGAACAACGCACAGATACGCAGTATTTT	CASREQRTDTQYF	-	TRBJ2-3	-	TRBV19
TGCGCCAGCAGCCGCCTCGAACGGGGAGCCCTAAGCACAGATACGCAGTATTTT	CASSRLERGALSTDTQYF	-	TRBJ2-3	many	TRBV4-1
TGTGCCAGCAGCTCTCCCACTACTAGCCGGGTTAGCTCCTACGAGCAGTACTTC	CASSSPTTSRVSSYEQYF	-	TRBJ2-7	-	TRBV7-6
TGTGCCAGCAGCCCTACAACACGTGGCAATCAGCCCCAGCATTTT	CASSPTTRGNQPQHF	-	TRBJ1-5	-	TRBV6-6
TGTGCTAGTGTGGGACAGGGATCAAACACCATATATTTT	CASVGQGSNTIYF	TRBD1	TRBJ1-3	-	TRBV12-5
TGTGCCAGTAGTATTTCGGGGGGTGGTGAGACCCAGTACTTC	CASSISGGGETQYF	TRBD2	TRBJ2-5	few	TRBV19
TGTGCCAGGGTAACAGGGAACACTGAAGCTTTCTTT	CARVTGNTEAFF	-	TRBJ1-1	-	TRBV2